The clone carrying this T cell receptor (beta chain) has only one observation. This sample's time point: newly diagnosed, previously untreated cHL patient sample. Researchers used magnetic negative selection to pull out pure CD4+ T cells from thawed PBMCs. Newly diagnosed classical Hodgkin lymphoma PBMCs, still untreated, provided the comparison samples. The germline CDR1 and CDR2 sequences are MNHEY and SMNVEV (reference sequence). Trimming at V came to 3 bases and at J to 0 bases, leaving 7 bases not matched to a gene. This CDR3 contains 16 residues. These data are taken from a study of PD-1 blockade in classical Hodgkin lymphoma. Sequencing used immunoSEQ multiplex PCR; TCRdb keeps in-frame clones, though not all of them. The sample gives more than 15,000 clones, around 81% of which show up once; 1% to 1.5% is in the top ten.

The V call is TRBV27, the J call TRBJ1-2; 7 nucleotides line up with TRBD1. This receptor was taken from a human donor with classical Hodgkin lymphoma. The sample was CD4+ T cells from blood. The CDR3, as DNA: TGTGCCAGCAGTTTTCAACAGGGGAGAGCTAACTATGGCTACACCTTC. This sequence encodes CASSFQQGRANYGYTF.